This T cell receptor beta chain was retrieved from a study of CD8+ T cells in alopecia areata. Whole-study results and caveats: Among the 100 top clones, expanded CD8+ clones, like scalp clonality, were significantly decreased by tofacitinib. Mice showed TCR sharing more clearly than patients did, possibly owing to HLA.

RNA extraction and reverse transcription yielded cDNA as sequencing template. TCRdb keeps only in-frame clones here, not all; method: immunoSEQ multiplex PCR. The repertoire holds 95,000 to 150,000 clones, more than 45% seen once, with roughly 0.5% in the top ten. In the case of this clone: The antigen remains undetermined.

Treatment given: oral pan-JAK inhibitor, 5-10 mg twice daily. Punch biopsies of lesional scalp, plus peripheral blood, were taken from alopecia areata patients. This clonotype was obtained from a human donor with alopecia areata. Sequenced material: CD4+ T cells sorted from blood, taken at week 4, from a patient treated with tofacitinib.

The DNA for the CDR3 is TGTGCCAGCAATACGAACTGGGGACAGGGGACTGAAGCTTTCTTT. Encoded protein: CASNTNWGQGTEAFF. J is TRBJ1-1 and V is TRBV6-5, with TRBD1 identical over 10 bases. With V trimmed by 7 bases and J by 5 bases, 10 bases remained unmatched. Germline V gene sequence: CDR1 MNHEY, CDR2 SVGAGI. The length of the CDR3 is 15 residues.